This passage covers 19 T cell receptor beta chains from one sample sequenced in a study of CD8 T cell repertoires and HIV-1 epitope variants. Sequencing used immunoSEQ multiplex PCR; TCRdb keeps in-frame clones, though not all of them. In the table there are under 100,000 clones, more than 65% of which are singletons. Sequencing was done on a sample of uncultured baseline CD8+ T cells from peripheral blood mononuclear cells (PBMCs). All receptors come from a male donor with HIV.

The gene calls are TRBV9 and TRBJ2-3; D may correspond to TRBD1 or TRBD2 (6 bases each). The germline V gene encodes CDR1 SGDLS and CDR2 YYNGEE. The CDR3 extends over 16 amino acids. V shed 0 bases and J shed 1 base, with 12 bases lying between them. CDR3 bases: TGTGCCAGCAGCGTAGAGGGGGGCGAAGGCACAGATACGCAGTATTTT. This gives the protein CASSVEGGEGTDTQYF.

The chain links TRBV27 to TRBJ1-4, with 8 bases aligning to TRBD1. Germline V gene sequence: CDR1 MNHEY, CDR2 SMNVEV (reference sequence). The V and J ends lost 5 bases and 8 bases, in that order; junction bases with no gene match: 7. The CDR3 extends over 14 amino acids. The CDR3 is CASSQRQGSEKLFF. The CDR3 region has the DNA TGTGCCAGCAGTCAGCGACAGGGGAGCGAAAAACTGTTTTTT.

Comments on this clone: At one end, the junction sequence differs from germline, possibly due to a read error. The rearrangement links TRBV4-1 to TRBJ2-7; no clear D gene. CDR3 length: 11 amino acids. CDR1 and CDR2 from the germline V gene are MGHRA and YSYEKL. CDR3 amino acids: CASSLQGIWHF. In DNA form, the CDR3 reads TGCGCCAGCAGCCTACAAGGGATTTGGCACTTC.

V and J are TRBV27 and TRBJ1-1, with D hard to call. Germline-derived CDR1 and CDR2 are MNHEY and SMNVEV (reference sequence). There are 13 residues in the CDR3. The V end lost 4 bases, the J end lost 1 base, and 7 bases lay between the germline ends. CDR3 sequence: CASSSIKNTEAFF. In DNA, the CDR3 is TGTGCCAGCAGTTCAATCAAGAACACTGAAGCTTTCTTT.

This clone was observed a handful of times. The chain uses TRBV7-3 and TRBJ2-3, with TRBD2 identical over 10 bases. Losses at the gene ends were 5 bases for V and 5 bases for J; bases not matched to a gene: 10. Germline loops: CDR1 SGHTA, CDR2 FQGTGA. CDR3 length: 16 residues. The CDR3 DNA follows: TGTGCCAGCAGCCCGACCTTAGCGGGGGGCGGAGATACGCAGTATTTT. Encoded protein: CASSPTLAGGGDTQYF. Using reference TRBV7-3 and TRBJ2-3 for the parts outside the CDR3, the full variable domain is GAGVSQTPSNKVTEKGKYVELRCDPISGHTALYWYRQSLGQGPEFLIYFQGTGAADDSGLPNDRFFAVRPEGSVSTLKIQRTERGDSAVYLCASSPTLAGGGDTQYFGPGTRLTVL.

The CDR3 DNA sequence: TGTGCCAGCTCACGCCGAAGTTCATCGACTAGCGGGGGTGCCTACAATGAGCAGTTCTTC. Encoded protein: CASSRRSSSTSGGAYNEQFF. This chain uses TRBV18 with TRBJ2-1; 12 bases match TRBD2. CDR1 and CDR2 (germline): KGHSH, LQKENI. The CDR3 has 20 amino acids. V lost 4 bases and J lost 2; bases outside the gene matches: 15.

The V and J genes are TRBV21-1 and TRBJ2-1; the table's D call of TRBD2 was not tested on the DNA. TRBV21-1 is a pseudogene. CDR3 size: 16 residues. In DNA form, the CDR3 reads TGTGCCAGCAGCATTTATAACGGGAGGGCCTACAATGAGCAGTTCTTC. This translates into CASSIYNGRAYNEQFF.

CDR3 amino acids: CASSSGVSSGNTIYF. Here the CDR3 DNA reads TGTGCCAGTAGCTCGGGCGTCAGCTCTGGAAACACCATATATTTT. This rearrangement joins TRBV19 to TRBJ1-3; D is undetermined. The CDR3 covers 15 residues. In germline, CDR1 is LNHDA, CDR2 SQIVND (reference sequence). The germline V and J ends were trimmed by 6 bases and 0 bases, with 12 bases remaining between them.

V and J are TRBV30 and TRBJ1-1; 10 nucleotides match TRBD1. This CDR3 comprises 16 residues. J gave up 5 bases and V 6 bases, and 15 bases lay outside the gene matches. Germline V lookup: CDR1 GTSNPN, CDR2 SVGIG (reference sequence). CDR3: CACKAGTGAVLTEAFF. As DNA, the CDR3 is TGTGCCTGCAAAGCCGGGACAGGGGCGGTATTAACTGAAGCTTTCTTT.

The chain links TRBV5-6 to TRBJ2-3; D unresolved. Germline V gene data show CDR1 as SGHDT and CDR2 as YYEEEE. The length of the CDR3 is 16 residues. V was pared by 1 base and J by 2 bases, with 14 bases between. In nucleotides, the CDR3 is TGTGCCAGCAGCTTGTACTTACGAGAAAACACAGATACGCAGTATTTT. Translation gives CASSLYLRENTDTQYF.

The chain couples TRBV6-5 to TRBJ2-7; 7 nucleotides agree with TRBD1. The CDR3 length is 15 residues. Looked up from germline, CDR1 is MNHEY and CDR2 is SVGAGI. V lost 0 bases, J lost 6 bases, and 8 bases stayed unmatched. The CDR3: CASSYSRGLETEQYF. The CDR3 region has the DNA TGTGCCAGCAGTTACTCGAGGGGGCTAGAGACCGAGCAGTACTTC.

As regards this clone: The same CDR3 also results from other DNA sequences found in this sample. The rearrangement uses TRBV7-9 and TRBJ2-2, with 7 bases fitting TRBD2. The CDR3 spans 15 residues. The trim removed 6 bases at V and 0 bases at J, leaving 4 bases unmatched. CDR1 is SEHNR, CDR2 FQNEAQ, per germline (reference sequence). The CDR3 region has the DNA TGTGCCAGCAGACCCGGACTAGCGAACACCGGGGAGCTGTTTTTT. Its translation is CASRPGLANTGELFF.

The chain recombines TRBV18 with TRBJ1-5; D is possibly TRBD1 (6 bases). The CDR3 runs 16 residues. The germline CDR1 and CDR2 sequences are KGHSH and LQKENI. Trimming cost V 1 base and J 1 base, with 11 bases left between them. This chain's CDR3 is CASSPQRGGSNQPQHF. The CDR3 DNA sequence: TGTGCCAGCTCACCACAAAGGGGGGGAAGCAATCAGCCCCAGCATTTT. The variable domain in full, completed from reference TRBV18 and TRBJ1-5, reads NAGVMQNPRHLVRRRGQEARLRCSPMKGHSHVYWYRQLPEEGLKFMVYLQKENIIDESGMPKERFSAEFPKEGPSILRIQQVVRGDSAAYFCASSPQRGGSNQPQHFGDGTRLSIL.

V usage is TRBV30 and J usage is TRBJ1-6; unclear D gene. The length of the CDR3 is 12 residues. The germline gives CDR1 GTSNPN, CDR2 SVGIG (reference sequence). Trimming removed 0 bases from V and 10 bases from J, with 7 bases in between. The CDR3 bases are TGTGCCTGGAGTGTACTGGGGTCACCCCTCCACTTT. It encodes CAWSVLGSPLHF.

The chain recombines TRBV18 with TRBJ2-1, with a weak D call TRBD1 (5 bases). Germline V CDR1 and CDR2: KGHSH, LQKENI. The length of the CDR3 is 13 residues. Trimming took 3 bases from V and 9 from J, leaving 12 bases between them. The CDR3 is CASSPQGRSEQFF. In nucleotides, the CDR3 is TGTGCCAGCTCACCTCAGGGTCGGAGTGAGCAGTTCTTC.

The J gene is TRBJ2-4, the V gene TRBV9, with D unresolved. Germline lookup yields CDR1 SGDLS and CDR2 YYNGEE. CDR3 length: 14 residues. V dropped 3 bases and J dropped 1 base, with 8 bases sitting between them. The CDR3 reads CASSGVGAKNIQYF. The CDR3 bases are TGTGCCAGCAGCGGGGTGGGCGCCAAAAACATTCAGTACTTC.

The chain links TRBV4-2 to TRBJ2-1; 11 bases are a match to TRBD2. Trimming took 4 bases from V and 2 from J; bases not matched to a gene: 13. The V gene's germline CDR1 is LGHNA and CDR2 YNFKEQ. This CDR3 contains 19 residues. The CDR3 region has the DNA TGTGCCAGCAGCCCTCTCCCCCATAGCGGGGGGGATCCCTACAATGAGCAGTTCTTC. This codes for CASSPLPHSGGDPYNEQFF.

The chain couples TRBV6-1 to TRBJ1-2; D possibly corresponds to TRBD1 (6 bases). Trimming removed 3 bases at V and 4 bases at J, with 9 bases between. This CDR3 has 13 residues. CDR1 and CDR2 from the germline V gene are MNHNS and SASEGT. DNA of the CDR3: TGTGCCAGCAGTGAGCAGGGGACCTATGGCTACACCTTC. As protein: CASSEQGTYGYTF.

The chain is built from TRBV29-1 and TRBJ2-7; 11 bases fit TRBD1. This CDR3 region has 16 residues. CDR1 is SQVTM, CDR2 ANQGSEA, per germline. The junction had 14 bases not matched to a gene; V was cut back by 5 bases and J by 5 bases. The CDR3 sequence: CSVQAPGQGALDEQYF. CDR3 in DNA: TGCAGCGTTCAGGCTCCCGGACAGGGGGCTCTCGACGAGCAGTACTTC.